Sequencing of this T cell receptor beta chain was carried out in a study of radiotherapy plus CTLA-4 blockade in lung cancer (dated by TCRdb to 2016 to 2018). Notes on the research overall: Among the enrolled patients, about 19% had an objective response, and 31% reached disease control. Summary of the overall study and its limitations: Increased serum interferon-beta after radiation, together with early dynamic changes in blood T cell clones, were reported to be the strongest predictors of response. After treatment with radiotherapy and ipilimumab, TCR clones that came from tumors expanded in the peripheral blood.

The library came from the immunoSEQ multiplex PCR assay. Sourced from immuneACCESS, this table was stored by TCRdb with only in-frame sequences that have V and J called. A share of the clones is absent; for the studies checked, an unresolved V gene accounts for under half, and the remainder has no known explanation. The sample table records over 35,000 clones; 60% to 80% of these occur just once. Approximately 2.5% of the sample belongs to the ten largest clones. Note on this clone: What antigen it recognizes has not been identified. Within one base of it there is no much larger clone, and no base qualities were kept.

The study evaluated CTLA-4 blockade (ipilimumab) given together with focal radiation therapy in patients who had chemo-refractory metastatic non-small-cell lung cancer. CDR1 KGHSH and CDR2 LQKENI are derived from the germline V gene. Its CDR3 holds 18 amino acids, cysteine through phenylalanine. CDR3 DNA is the only sequence kept; it has 54 bases, read in frame from the first base. The junction shows trimming of 4 bases on V and 1 base on J, and the gene matches do not reach 6 bases of it. The receptor was derived from a human donor with non-small cell lung cancer whose response to radiotherapy plus ipilimumab could not be evaluated. The chain joins TRBV18 to TRBJ2-6, with 11 junctional bases fitting TRBD1. Source: peripheral blood, taken from a patient treated with radiotherapy plus ipilimumab. Here is the DNA: TGTGCCAGCTCACACCTGGGACAGGGGGAATCTGGGGCCAACGTCCTGACTTTC. Translation gives CASSHLGQGESGANVLTF.